The T cell receptor (beta chain) under discussion was sequenced for a study of T cell repertoires in cytomegalovirus infection. Study in general: Matching HLA type, along with CMV infection, was indicated by public TCR beta signatures. Study observations and caveats: Individuals carrying CMV plus the relevant HLA were identified by cumulative frequency of public TCR beta families.

The CDR3 covers 12 residues. Trimming removed 3 bases from V and 6 bases from J, with 8 bases in between. Germline CDR1 is DFQATT and CDR2 is SNEGSKA (reference sequence). From the reads, TCRdb called clonotypes with MiXCR, one entry per CDR3 protein. The sample yields about 490,000 distinct CDR3 sequences, around 27% seen once. Details on this clonotype: What it binds is not known.

The sequence was collected from a human donor in good health (CMV status not recorded). Some clones in this sample may be carry-over from other donors' samples. This sequence joins TRBV20-1 and TRBJ1-4; D is possibly TRBD1 (6 bases). Sequencing was done on a sample of PBMCs. In DNA form, the CDR3 reads TGCAGTGCTAGGAGGACAGATGAAAAACTGTTTTTT. This sequence encodes CSARRTDEKLFF.